This TCR beta chain emerged from a study of identical twins. Overall study results and limits: Compared with unrelated sharing, twin-shared out-of-frame alpha sequences had more low-probability sequences.

TCRdb called the 5' RACE reads again in MiXCR, with one record for every CDR3 protein. The sample holds some 460,000 distinct CDR3 sequences, 13% to 15% seen once. This clonotype was counted a single time. Its matching antigen is unknown. Trimming removed 3 bases at V and 0 bases at J, with 12 bases between. Germline V gives CDR1 SGHNT, CDR2 YENEEA. The CDR3 spans 15 residues. These data are also associated with another study on yellow fever vaccine responses in identical twins.

The chain employs TRBV11-3 and TRBJ2-7; D may be TRBD2 (5 bases). The receptor's source is a young woman in good health. The sample was CD4+ T cells sorted from blood. DNA for the CDR3: TGTGCCAGCAGCTTTTCTGGACTCCTCTCCTACGAGCAGTACTTC. Translation: CASSFSGLLSYEQYF.